This T cell receptor beta chain is from a study of T cell responses to AZD1222 COVID-19 vaccine. Turning to the study itself: Pooled in the analysis were second doses at about 4 or about 12 weeks.

This clone was picked up a small number of times. CDR3 length: 12 amino acids. The V end was cut by 7 bases, the J end by 4 bases, with 10 bases between. Only in-frame clones appear in the TCRdb table, and some are missing; sequencing was by immunoSEQ multiplex PCR. The sample records approximately 110,000 clones, around 92% being singletons. V usage is TRBV12-3 or TRBV12-4 and J usage is TRBJ1-2; possibly TRBD1 for D (5 bases). This TCR was recovered from an adult in good health. The sample consisted of peripheral blood, taken on day 0 of AZD1222 vaccination. The CDR3: CASTGGPYGYTF. DNA of the CDR3: TGTGCCAGCACCGGGGGTCCCTATGGCTACACCTTC.